These T cell receptor beta chains were read from a single sample in a study of regulatory T cells in long-lasting Graves disease. TCRdb independently ran MiXCR on the multiplex PCR reads; one entry per CDR3 protein. This table holds over 350,000 distinct CDR3 sequences, 13% to 15% found once. The sample was also linked to a second study, of T cells in Graves' hyperthyroidism and ophthalmopathy.

Sequencing used peripheral blood mononuclear cells (PBMCs), obtained at new diagnosis, from a patient treated with antithyroid drugs. These receptor sequences come from a woman in her 50s with Graves disease. Each CDR3 is given with its conserved first and last residue. Fields, in order: V gene, D gene, J gene, clone size, CDR3 protein, CDR3 DNA. The D gene is left open where the match is weak. Expanded clones get a size class; other rows say once, few or many, or leave the size out.

TRBV5-1	.	TRBJ2-1	.	CASSRLALDNEQFF	TGCGCCAGCAGTCGCCTAGCGCTAGACAATGAGCAGTTCTTC
TRBV18	.	TRBJ2-7	many	CASSPRTAAYEQYF	TGTGCCAGCTCACCAAGGACAGCAGCCTACGAGCAGTACTTC
TRBV29-1	.	TRBJ2-2	.	CSVFLEQGTHTGELFF	TGCAGCGTTTTCCTCGAACAGGGGACTCACACCGGGGAGCTGTTTTTT
TRBV11-2	TRBD2	TRBJ2-3	many	CASSLTSGSADTQYF	TGTGCCAGCAGCTTGACTAGCGGGAGCGCAGATACGCAGTATTTT
TRBV6-5	TRBD1	TRBJ1-3	.	CASSYPPTGGIGNTIYF	TGTGCCAGCAGTTACCCGCCTACAGGGGGCATTGGAAACACCATATATTTT
TRBV6-2/TRBV6-3	TRBD2	TRBJ2-2	many	CASSHRLAGFYTGELFF	TGTGCCAGCAGCCATAGACTAGCGGGATTTTACACCGGGGAGCTGTTTTTT
TRBV11-2	.	TRBJ2-1	many	CASSIIWGNEQFF	TGTGCCAGCAGTATCATCTGGGGAAATGAGCAGTTCTTC
TRBV3-1	.	TRBJ2-3	many	CASSQEAGSPDTQYF	TGTGCCAGCAGCCAAGAGGCAGGGTCGCCAGATACGCAGTATTTT
TRBV13	.	TRBJ1-6	many	CASSTNRAGTNSPLHF	TGTGCCAGCAGTACCAACCGGGCAGGGACGAATTCACCCCTCCACTTT
TRBV18	.	TRBJ2-1	few	CASSPVAAYNEQFF	TGTGCCAGCTCACCAGTTGCGGCCTACAATGAGCAGTTCTTC
TRBV28	TRBD1	TRBJ2-5	few	CASSFYSGTGGDQYF	TGTGCCAGCAGTTTCTACTCCGGGACAGGGGGGGACCAGTACTTC
TRBV30	.	TRBJ2-7	few	CAWSVSGPYEQYF	TGTGCCTGGAGTGTATCAGGGCCCTACGAGCAGTACTTC
TRBV28	TRBD2	TRBJ2-1	many	CASSSPTSGRATLYNEQFF	TGTGCCAGCAGTTCCCCGACTAGCGGGAGAGCTACTCTATACAATGAGCAGTTCTTC
TRBV7-3	.	TRBJ2-1	many	CASSLNPATYNEQFF	TGTGCCAGCAGCTTGAACCCGGCAACCTACAATGAGCAGTTCTTC